This TCR beta chain is from a study of T cell responses to AZD1222 COVID-19 vaccine. Sequencing used immunoSEQ multiplex PCR; TCRdb keeps in-frame clones, though not all of them. The profile shows 150,000 or so clones, 91% of them singletons. There are 14 residues in the CDR3. The germline V gene encodes CDR1 SGHTA and CDR2 FQGNSA. V was trimmed by 2 bases and J by 4 bases, leaving 11 bases between them. Comments on this clone: Its specificity is unknown.

Findings and caveats of the study: Donors skewed white British and female; clonal diversity was possibly underestimated. Following two doses of AZD1222, Spike-specific TCR breadth and depth rose.

This sample comprised peripheral blood, obtained on day 0 of AZD1222 vaccination. This sequence originates from an adult in good health. The chain combines TRBV7-2 with TRBJ1-2; D might be TRBD1 (5 bases). CDR3 loop: CASSLKSGFYGYTF. DNA for the CDR3: TGTGCCAGCAGCTTAAAATCAGGGTTCTATGGCTACACCTTC. The full variable domain, in which reference TRBV7-2 and TRBJ1-2 provide the parts outside the CDR3, is GAGVSQSPSNKVTEKGKDVELRCDPISGHTALYWYRQSLGQGLEFLIYFQGNSAPDKSGLPSDRFSAERTGGSVSTLTIQRTQQEDSAVYLCASSLKSGFYGYTFGSGTRLTVV.